These 15 T cell receptor beta chains were sequenced from one sample in a study of shared clonotypes between healthy human individuals. Data came from immunoSEQ multiplex PCR; TCRdb stores just in-frame clones and leaves some out. This sample yields 2 million to 2.5 million clones, of which 90% to 95% are seen a single time; about 0.39% belongs to the top ten. Material for sequencing was naive CD4+ T cells from PBMCs. Noted subset: CD45RA+ positively selected. The receptor set was obtained from a man aged 18 to 29 in good health. Some clones in this sample may be carry-over from other donors' samples.

Remarks on this clone: Other DNA variants within this sample encode the same CDR3. The rearrangement uses TRBV5-1 and TRBJ1-3; D remains ambiguous. Germline V gene lookup returns CDR1 SGHRS and CDR2 YFSETQ. With 2 bases removed from V and 3 bases from J, the gap between germline ends came to 9 bases. The CDR3 runs 14 residues. CDR3 nucleotides: TGCGCCAGCAGCTTAGAGACTGGTGGAAACACCATATATTTT. This gives the protein CASSLETGGNTIYF.

The V gene is TRBV6-1, the J gene TRBJ2-2; D possibly corresponds to TRBD1 (6 bases). Germline CDR1 is MNHNS and CDR2 is SASEGT. With 2 bases removed from V and 3 bases from J, the gap between germline ends came to 13 bases. There are 16 residues in the CDR3. The CDR3 DNA sequence: TGTGCCAGCAGTGAATTAGGGCCAGGGGACACCGGGGAGCTGTTTTTT. It encodes CASSELGPGDTGELFF.

Only one count was recorded for this clone. The J gene is TRBJ2-7, the V gene TRBV27; a possible D gene is TRBD2 (7 bases). Trimming stripped 2 bases from V and 2 bases from J, with 10 bases between. The CDR3 loop spans 14 amino acids. CDR1 and CDR2 (germline): MNHEY, SMNVEV (reference sequence). In DNA form, the CDR3 reads TGTGCCAGCAGTTTAGAGGGGGGGCCCTACGAGCAGTACTTC. Amino acid sequence: CASSLEGGPYEQYF.

The chain carries TRBV30 and TRBJ1-5, with 9 bases identical to TRBD1. V dropped 2 bases and J dropped 1; count of bases not matched to a gene: 12. The CDR3 consists of 18 residues. Germline V gene data show CDR1 as GTSNPN and CDR2 as SVGIG (reference sequence). CDR3 protein: CAWSRGTGIISSNQPQHF. For the CDR3, the DNA is TGTGCCTGGAGTCGGGGGACAGGGATTATTTCAAGCAATCAGCCCCAGCATTTT.

The gene calls are TRBV4-3 and TRBJ2-1, with D possibly TRBD2 on 5 matching bases. CDR1 is LGHNA, CDR2 YSLEER, per germline. Trimming took 1 base from V and 6 from J, leaving 16 bases between them. There are 16 residues in the CDR3. This CDR3 is CASSQAGGPMRNEQFF. CDR3 DNA sequence: TGCGCCAGCAGCCAAGCTGGCGGGCCGATGCGCAATGAGCAGTTCTTC.

The chain joins TRBV7-2 to TRBJ1-2; 7 positions agree with TRBD1. This CDR3 is built from 13 residues. Looked up from germline, CDR1 is SGHTA and CDR2 is FQGNSA. Trimming cost V 2 bases and J 6 bases; bases outside gene matches: 3. CDR3 sequence (DNA): TGTGCCAGCAGCTTATACAGGGGCGATGGCTACACCTTC. Protein product: CASSLYRGDGYTF.

The CDR3 DNA is TGTGCCAGCAGTGAGCACAGGTGGGCCGAGCAGTACTTC. Translation gives CASSEHRWAEQYF. The rearrangement uses TRBV2 and TRBJ2-7; D may be TRBD1 (5 bases). The CDR3 sequence is 13 residues long. The germline gives CDR1 SNHLY, CDR2 FYNNEI. The germline V and J ends were trimmed by 3 bases and 6 bases, with 12 bases remaining between them.

J is TRBJ2-3 and V is TRBV4-2; perhaps TRBD2 as D (6 bases). Germline CDR1 LGHNA, CDR2 YNFKEQ. V was cut by 0 bases and J by 0 bases, with 10 bases left in between. The CDR3 loop spans 16 amino acids. CDR3 region: CASSQEGGISTDTQYF. DNA of the CDR3: TGTGCCAGCAGCCAAGAGGGCGGGATAAGCACAGATACGCAGTATTTT.

The V call is TRBV7-9, the J call TRBJ2-2, with no clear D. The length of the CDR3 is 14 residues. Deletions cut 5 bases from V and 7 bases from J, with 14 bases between. Germline V CDR1 and CDR2: SEHNR, FQNEAQ (reference sequence). CDR3 sequence reads: CASSLTKAGGELFF. CDR3 bases: TGTGCCAGCAGCCTCACGAAAGCAGGCGGGGAGCTGTTTTTT.

The CDR3 bases are TGTGCCAGCAGTCCCGTGGACAGATCCCGCGAGCAGTACTTC. This encodes CASSPVDRSREQYF. This chain links TRBV27 with TRBJ2-7; possible D gene TRBD1, 6 bases. V was pared by 5 bases and J by 6 bases, with 17 bases between. The CDR3 is made up of 14 amino acids. Germline CDR1 is MNHEY and CDR2 is SMNVEV (reference sequence).

A word on this clone: Other DNA sequences from this sample encode an identical CDR3 as well. The gene calls are TRBV2 and TRBJ1-1; D unresolved. With 3 bases removed from V and 0 bases from J, the gap between germline ends came to 5 bases. The CDR3 covers 13 residues. The V gene's germline CDR1 is SNHLY and CDR2 FYNNEI. The CDR3, as DNA: TGTGCCAGCAGTGATCGGCTGAACACTGAAGCTTTCTTT. This codes for CASSDRLNTEAFF.

V gene TRBV18 combines with J gene TRBJ2-5; 9 bases match TRBD1. Germline V CDR1 and CDR2: KGHSH, LQKENI. V lost 5 bases, J lost 2 bases, and 12 bases stayed unmatched. CDR3 length: 17 residues. The CDR3 DNA reads TGTGCCAGCTCAAGTGGAATAACAGGGGGCTGGCAAGAGACCCAGTACTTC. Its protein is CASSSGITGGWQETQYF.

The V call is TRBV15, the J call TRBJ2-3; D is possibly TRBD2 (6 bases). The CDR3 totals 15 residues. The germline CDR1 and CDR2 sequences are LNHNV and YYDKDF (reference sequence). Trimming left V 2 bases short and J 8 bases short, with 17 bases between. The CDR3 bases are TGTGCCACCAGCAGAAGAGGACTACCTGTCGGTACGCAGTATTTT. Translation gives CATSRRGLPVGTQYF.

A note on this clone: This CDR3 is also generated by other DNA sequences in the sample. The chain links TRBV6-5 to TRBJ2-7; 7 nucleotides agree with TRBD1. The germline CDR1 and CDR2 sequences are MNHEY and SVGAGI. Trimming removed 0 bases from V and 2 bases from J; junction bases left unmatched: 4. This CDR3 has 15 residues. CDR3 sequence (DNA): TGTGCCAGCAGTTACTCAGGTCAGGGGGCCTACGAGCAGTACTTC. This codes for CASSYSGQGAYEQYF.

The chain employs TRBV6-1 and TRBJ2-1; possibly TRBD2 for D (5 bases). This CDR3 spans 15 amino acids. Germline CDR1 MNHNS, CDR2 SASEGT. Trimming cost V 1 base and J 1 base, with 8 bases left between them. CDR3 DNA: TGTGCCAGCAGTGAAGGTAGCGCGTCCTACAATGAGCAGTTCTTC. Its translation: CASSEGSASYNEQFF.